This T cell receptor beta chain emerged from a study of shared T cell receptors in the human thymus. V lost 5 bases and J 0 bases, leaving 20 bases between the germline ends. The V gene's germline CDR1 is MDHEN and CDR2 SYDVKM. The CDR3 contains 18 residues. This clone was picked up one time. Sequencing was performed with immunoSEQ multiplex PCR; in TCRdb, only in-frame clones are kept and a portion is missing. In the table there are about 660,000 clones, roughly 88% of which are singletons. The same data also contributed to another study, on human thymus T cells. That work states: Resections from corrective heart surgery provided thymus tissue. There appeared to be biased usage of V and J genes in thymic and blood repertoires. Thymic repertoires overlap heavily among unrelated individuals, related research has reported.

The receptor was isolated from a boy under two years old with a congenital heart defect. V usage is TRBV28 and J usage is TRBJ1-5; D unresolved. The specimen was thymocytes. The CDR3, as DNA: TGTGCCAGCAGTCTTATATGGTTTGGGCAGTATAGCAATCAGCCCCAGCATTTT. Residues: CASSLIWFGQYSNQPQHF.